Shown below are 20 T cell receptor beta chains from a single sample sequenced in a study of graft-versus-host responses after intestinal transplantation. This table comes from immunoSEQ multiplex PCR, and its TCRdb copy is limited to in-frame clones, with some not included. The sample contains over 60,000 clones, roughly 92% of which appear only once. This specimen consisted of bone marrow, obtained approximately 740 days after intestinal transplantation. The receptor set was obtained from a human patient who received an intestinal transplant, so some T cells may come from the graft donor.

J is TRBJ2-5 and V is TRBV21-1; TRBD1, as called in the table, went unchecked against the DNA. TRBV21-1 is reported as a pseudogene. This CDR3 comprises 14 residues. The CDR3 DNA is TGTGCCAGCAGCACAATGGACAGGGAAGAGACCCAGTACTTC. Amino acids: CASSTMDREETQYF.

This clone was detected a few times. This chain uses TRBV2 with TRBJ1-5, with no clear D. Per germline, CDR1 SNHLY and CDR2 FYNNEI. V shed 3 bases and J shed 0 bases, with 9 bases lying between them. This CDR3 spans 15 amino acids. The CDR3 spells CASSDGVYSNQPQHF. In DNA form, the CDR3 reads TGTGCCAGCAGTGACGGGGTATATAGCAATCAGCCCCAGCATTTT.

The chain employs TRBV7-6 and TRBJ2-1; 10 bases line up with TRBD2. The V segment lost 2 bases and the J segment 7 bases; nucleotides outside the gene matches: 8. Germline CDR1 and CDR2: SGHVS and FNYEAQ. The CDR3 sequence is 16 residues long. The CDR3 nucleotides are TGTGCCAGCAGCTTACTAGCGGGAGCGGGGCAGAATGAGCAGTTCTTC. This encodes CASSLLAGAGQNEQFF.

The chain joins TRBV4-1 to TRBJ1-5; D unresolved. Germline CDR1 and CDR2: MGHRA and YSYEKL. Trimming removed 3 bases at V and 7 bases at J, with 10 bases between. The CDR3 is made up of 13 amino acids. As DNA, the CDR3 is TGCGCCAGCAGCCAGATAGAAGGGCAGCCCCAGCATTTT. Its translation is CASSQIEGQPQHF.

The CDR3 spells CASSPPLAGGPDEQFF. CDR3 nucleotides: TGTGCCAGCAGCCCGCCCCTAGCGGGAGGGCCCGATGAGCAGTTCTTC. This chain connects TRBV5-6 to TRBJ2-1; 12 bases agree with TRBD2. J lost 8 bases, V lost 4 bases, and 10 bases had no gene match. The CDR3 contains 16 residues. Germline CDR1 SGHDT, CDR2 YYEEEE.

The chain recombines TRBV6-6 with TRBJ2-5; D remains unclear. This CDR3 is 13 amino acids long. Per germline, CDR1 MNHNY and CDR2 SVGAGI (reference sequence). The germline V and J ends were trimmed by 4 bases and 5 bases, with 11 bases remaining between them. CDR3 in DNA: TGTGCCAGCAGTTCACGGCCGGAGGAGACCCAGTACTTC. This gives the protein CASSSRPEETQYF.

This chain uses TRBV2 with TRBJ1-4; D is uncertain. The germline V gene has CDR1 SNHLY and CDR2 FYNNEI. The CDR3 loop spans 16 amino acids. V lost 4 bases and J 6 bases, leaving 18 bases between the germline ends. The CDR3 DNA reads TGTGCCAGCAGTGTACTTCCCGGCACCTGGGATGAAAAACTGTTTTTT. Translation gives CASSVLPGTWDEKLFF.

The gene calls are TRBV13 and TRBJ1-1; the D gene is possibly TRBD1 (5 bases). CDR3 length equals 16 residues. Germline V lookup: CDR1 PRHDT, CDR2 FYEKMQ (reference sequence). V dropped 0 bases and J dropped 0 bases, with 11 bases sitting between them. CDR3 coding DNA: TGTGCCAGCAGCTTAGGTGGGGGAAGGATGAACACTGAAGCTTTCTTT. Translated: CASSLGGGRMNTEAFF.

This clone was seen only once. This chain links TRBV6-5 with TRBJ1-4; D is unclear. This CDR3 is built from 13 residues. V was clipped by 2 bases and J by 7 bases, with 8 bases between them. Germline CDR1 reads MNHEY; CDR2 reads SVGAGI. The CDR3 protein is CASSYGSGEKLFF. The CDR3 DNA is TGTGCCAGCAGTTACGGGTCGGGTGAAAAACTGTTTTTT.

In its sample, this clone was seen once. The chain combines TRBV2 with TRBJ1-5, with D possibly TRBD1 on 5 matching bases. The germline V and J ends were trimmed by 2 bases and 4 bases, with 12 bases remaining between them. This CDR3 spans 15 amino acids. From germline, CDR1 is SNHLY and CDR2 FYNNEI. DNA for the CDR3: TGTGCCAGCAGTGAACCGGGGGAAGAGAATCAGCCCCAGCATTTT. Translated, it gives CASSEPGEENQPQHF. The full variable domain, completed using reference TRBV2 and TRBJ1-5, is EPEVTQTPSHQVTQMGQEVILRCVPISNHLYFYWYRQILGQKVEFLVSFYNNEISEKSEIFDDQFSVERPDGSNFTLKIRSTKLEDSAMYFCASSEPGEENQPQHFGDGTRLSIL.

The chain is built from TRBV11-1 and TRBJ1-1; weak D call: TRBD1 (6 bases). V was trimmed by 1 base and J by 3 bases, leaving 12 bases between them. Germline values: CDR1 SGHAT, CDR2 FQDESV (reference sequence). The CDR3 has 15 amino acids. This CDR3 reads CASSLDSGADTEAFF. The CDR3 nucleotides are TGTGCCAGCAGCTTAGACTCAGGGGCGGACACTGAAGCTTTCTTT.

V gene TRBV6-5 combines with J gene TRBJ2-5; 8 bases fit TRBD2. Germline V gene data show CDR1 as MNHEY and CDR2 as SVGAGI. V lost 2 bases to trimming and J lost 3 bases; unmatched junction nucleotides: 8. The CDR3 loop spans 16 amino acids. The CDR3 here is CASSYRWRGAEETQYF. The DNA for the CDR3 is TGTGCCAGCAGTTACCGGTGGCGGGGGGCCGAAGAGACCCAGTACTTC.

The V gene is TRBV6-5, the J gene TRBJ1-2; TRBD1 might be the D (6 bases). The CDR3 runs 12 residues. The germline V gene encodes CDR1 MNHEY and CDR2 SVGAGI. The V end lost 6 bases, the J end lost 6 bases, and 11 bases lay between the germline ends. CDR3 protein: CASSPRGDGYTF. The CDR3 DNA reads TGTGCCAGCAGCCCCAGGGGAGATGGCTACACCTTC.

The chain combines TRBV7-3 with TRBJ2-7, with D possibly matching TRBD1 (5 bases). Deletions cut 5 bases from V and 6 bases from J, with 23 bases between. The germline V gene encodes CDR1 SGHTA and CDR2 FQGTGA. The CDR3 covers 16 residues. CDR3 nucleotide sequence: TGTGCCAGCAGCCCGACCCCGCAGGGTTGGGGTGGCGAGCAGTACTTC. It encodes CASSPTPQGWGGEQYF.

J is TRBJ2-7 and V is TRBV11-2, with 7 bases matching TRBD1. Germline loops: CDR1 SGHAT, CDR2 FQNNGV. V lost 3 bases and J lost 3; bases outside the gene matches: 2. The CDR3 covers 13 residues. The CDR3 nucleotides read TGTGCCAGCAGCTTCGGGACAGACTACGAGCAGTACTTC. It encodes CASSFGTDYEQYF.

This chain links TRBV7-6 with TRBJ2-7; TRBD2 agrees at 12 bases. The ends lost 1 base at V and 2 bases at J; junction bases unmatched: 6. The CDR3 is 17 residues long. CDR1 SGHVS and CDR2 FNYEAQ come from the germline V gene. The CDR3 reads CASSLGPTSGGTYEQYF. The DNA for the CDR3 is TGTGCCAGCAGCTTAGGCCCGACTAGCGGGGGAACCTACGAGCAGTACTTC.

This rearrangement joins TRBV6-6 to TRBJ2-3, with 8 bases identical to TRBD2. Germline trimming cut 2 bases from V and 4 bases from J; bases unmatched to any gene: 2. This CDR3 contains 14 residues. The V gene's germline CDR1 is MNHNY and CDR2 SVGAGI (reference sequence). CDR3 loop: CASSYGAGADTQYF. The CDR3 DNA reads as TGTGCCAGCAGTTACGGAGCGGGGGCAGATACGCAGTATTTT.

V and J are TRBV2 and TRBJ2-2, with 7 nucleotides matching TRBD1. The ends lost 8 bases at V and 3 bases at J; junction bases unmatched: 6. The CDR3 sequence is 14 residues long. Germline CDR1 and CDR2: SNHLY and FYNNEI. In DNA form, the CDR3 reads TGTGCCAGCCAGGAGACAGGGTACACCGGGGAGCTGTTTTTT. This encodes CASQETGYTGELFF.

The gene calls are TRBV13 and TRBJ2-7; 10 bases are shared with TRBD1. Germline CDR1 reads PRHDT; CDR2 reads FYEKMQ (reference sequence). This CDR3 contains 16 residues. Trimming took 5 bases from V and 0 from J; bases not matched to a gene: 7. DNA for the CDR3: TGTGCCAGCAGCATGATCGGACAGGGGGTCTCCTACGAGCAGTACTTC. This sequence encodes CASSMIGQGVSYEQYF.

V is TRBV27 and J is TRBJ2-5; 10 nucleotides agree with TRBD1. The CDR3 covers 15 residues. The germline gives CDR1 MNHEY, CDR2 SMNVEV (reference sequence). With V trimmed by 5 bases and J by 4 bases, 7 bases remained unmatched. In DNA form, the CDR3 reads TGTGCCAGCAGTACTCTCGGACAGGGGGGAGAGACCCAGTACTTC. This codes for CASSTLGQGGETQYF.